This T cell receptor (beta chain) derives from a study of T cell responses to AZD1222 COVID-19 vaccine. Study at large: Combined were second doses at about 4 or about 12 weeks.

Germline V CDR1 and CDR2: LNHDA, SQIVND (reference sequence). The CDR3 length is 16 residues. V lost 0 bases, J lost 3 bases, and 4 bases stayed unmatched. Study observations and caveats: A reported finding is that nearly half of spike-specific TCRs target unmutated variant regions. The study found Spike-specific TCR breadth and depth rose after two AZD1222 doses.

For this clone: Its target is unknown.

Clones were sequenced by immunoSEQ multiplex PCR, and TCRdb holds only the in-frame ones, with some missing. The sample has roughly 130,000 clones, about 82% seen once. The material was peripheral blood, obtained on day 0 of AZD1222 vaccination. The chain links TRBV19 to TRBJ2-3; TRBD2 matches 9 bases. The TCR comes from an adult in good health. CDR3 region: CASSIDLAGNTDTQYF. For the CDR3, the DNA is TGTGCCAGTAGTATAGATCTAGCGGGAAATACAGATACGCAGTATTTT.